The 16 T cell receptor beta chains listed next were all sequenced from one sample in a study of shared clonotypes between healthy human individuals. Assay: immunoSEQ multiplex PCR; the TCRdb copy retains only in-frame clones and omits some. The table records about 1.5 million clones, around 97% of them present only once. The source material was naive CD4+ T cells sorted from blood. Subset specified: CD45RA+ positively selected. These receptors came from a man aged 30-40 years in good health.

In nucleotides, the CDR3 is TGCAGCGATGGGCCGTTTCTGCCCCAGCATTTT. Amino acid sequence: CSDGPFLPQHF. The chain links TRBV29-1 to TRBJ1-5; D uncertain. Germline V CDR1 and CDR2: SQVTM, ANQGSEA. Trimming shortened V by 7 bases and J by 9 bases, and 13 bases separated the two germline ends. The CDR3 consists of 11 residues.

The chain is built from TRBV7-2 and TRBJ1-1, with D uncertain. From germline, CDR1 is SGHTA and CDR2 FQGNSA. The CDR3 runs 14 residues. The V end lost 1 base, the J end lost 5 bases, and 11 bases lay between the germline ends. The CDR3 DNA is TGTGCCAGCAGCTTAGGGGTGGCGGGGACTGAAGCTTTCTTT. This translates into CASSLGVAGTEAFF.

This sequence joins TRBV30 and TRBJ2-3; D might be TRBD2 (5 bases). The CDR3 consists of 11 residues. With 0 bases removed from V and 7 bases from J, the gap between germline ends came to 5 bases. Germline values: CDR1 GTSNPN, CDR2 SVGIG (reference sequence). The CDR3 reads CAWSVGNTQYF. The CDR3 nucleotides are TGTGCCTGGAGTGTCGGGAATACGCAGTATTTT.

The chain combines TRBV7-9 with TRBJ1-5; 9 nucleotides align to TRBD1. The CDR3 has 16 amino acids. CDR1 and CDR2 from the germline V gene are SEHNR and FQNEAQ (reference sequence). V shed 3 bases and J 4 bases; nucleotides not matched to a gene: 7. The CDR3 nucleotides are TGTGCCAGCAGCTTCTTCATCGGGACAGGGAATCAGCCCCAGCATTTT. Protein: CASSFFIGTGNQPQHF. Full variable domain (missing parts from reference TRBV7-9 and TRBJ1-5): DTGVSQNPRHKITKRGQNVTFRCDPISEHNRLYWYRQTLGQGPEFLTYFQNEAQLEKSRLLSDRFSAERPKGSFSTLEIQRTEQGDSAMYLCASSFFIGTGNQPQHFGDGTRLSIL.

As to this clone: The junction does not match germline at one end; this may be a read error. The V and J genes are TRBV5-5 and TRBJ2-7, with a weak D call TRBD1 (5 bases). The germline CDR1 and CDR2 sequences are SGHKS and YYEKEE (reference sequence). The CDR3 has 15 residues. CDR3 in amino acids: CASSLDSPTSHEQYF. The CDR3 nucleotides read TGTGCCAGCAGCTTAGACAGCCCCACCTCCCACGAGCAGTACTTC. The full variable domain, rest sourced from reference TRBV5-5 and TRBJ2-7, is DAGVTQSPTHLIKTRGQQVTLRCSPISGHKSVSWYQQVLGQGPQFIFQYYEKEERGRGNFPDRFSARQFPNYSSELNVNALLLGDSALYLCASSLDSPTSHEQYFGPGTRLTVT.

The chain has TRBV5-1 and TRBJ2-2, with D maybe TRBD1 (5 bases). The germline V and J ends were trimmed by 2 bases and 1 base, with 6 bases remaining between them. Looked up from germline, CDR1 is SGHRS and CDR2 is YFSETQ. The CDR3 length is 14 residues. CDR3 DNA: TGCGCCAGCAGCTTCGACAGGAACACCGGGGAGCTGTTTTTT. Residues: CASSFDRNTGELFF.

This rearrangement joins TRBV14 to TRBJ2-1; 14 bases fit TRBD2. Trimming at V came to 1 base and at J to 12 bases, leaving 11 bases not matched to a gene. Germline V gene sequence: CDR1 SGHDN, CDR2 FVKESK. This CDR3 region has 17 residues. CDR3 protein: CASSQGPGLAGEGSQFF. The CDR3 region has the DNA TGTGCCAGCAGCCAAGGACCGGGACTAGCGGGAGAGGGTTCGCAGTTCTTC.

The genes are TRBV27 and TRBJ2-3; maybe TRBD1 (5 bases). This CDR3 has 14 residues. Between the trimmed V and J ends, which lost 7 bases and 4 bases, there was a span of 15 bases. Germline V gene sequence: CDR1 MNHEY, CDR2 SMNVEV (reference sequence). Written as DNA, the CDR3 is TGTGCCAGCACTCCAGCTTGGGGCTCAGATACGCAGTATTTT. Amino acids: CASTPAWGSDTQYF.

The chain carries TRBV7-2 and TRBJ2-2; D might be TRBD1 (6 bases). This CDR3 comprises 15 residues. Germline assignment: CDR1 SGHTA and CDR2 FQGNSA. V lost 3 bases to trimming and J lost 0 bases, with 8 bases between them. CDR3 in amino acids: CASSFRTANTGELFF. In DNA form, the CDR3 reads TGTGCCAGCAGCTTCAGGACAGCGAACACCGGGGAGCTGTTTTTT.

This sequence joins TRBV9 and TRBJ2-7, with TRBD2 matching over 9 bases. The junction had 11 bases not matched to a gene; V was cut back by 4 bases and J by 9 bases. CDR1 and CDR2 (germline): SGDLS, YYNGEE. The CDR3 loop spans 14 amino acids. For the CDR3, the DNA is TGTGCCAGCAGCATTAGCGGGAGTGGTTCCGGGCAGTACTTC. It specifies CASSISGSGSGQYF.

The chain recombines TRBV7-2 with TRBJ2-7; 8 nucleotides line up with TRBD2. Germline values: CDR1 SGHTA, CDR2 FQGNSA. Trimming at V came to 2 bases and at J to 3 bases, leaving 12 bases not matched to a gene. The CDR3 runs to 17 residues. The CDR3 here is CASSLYAGGSQYYEQYF. CDR3 DNA: TGTGCCAGCAGCTTATATGCGGGAGGCTCCCAGTACTACGAGCAGTACTTC.

V gene TRBV19 combines with J gene TRBJ2-1; 14 bases match TRBD2. The V and J ends lost 9 bases and 9 bases, in that order; junction bases with no gene match: 10. Germline lookup yields CDR1 LNHDA and CDR2 SQIVND (reference sequence). The CDR3 extends over 15 amino acids. The CDR3 reads CASKRLAGGPGEQFF. For the CDR3, the DNA is TGTGCCAGCAAAAGACTAGCGGGAGGGCCAGGTGAGCAGTTCTTC.

The chain links TRBV5-5 to TRBJ1-5; no firm D call. CDR1 and CDR2 (germline): SGHKS, YYEKEE (reference sequence). This CDR3 spans 15 amino acids. V lost 0 bases, J lost 3 bases, and 10 bases lay in between. CDR3: CASSLGGIINQPQHF. The CDR3 region has the DNA TGTGCCAGCAGCTTGGGGGGAATTATCAATCAGCCCCAGCATTTT. Full variable domain (remainder filled in from reference TRBV5-5 and TRBJ1-5): DAGVTQSPTHLIKTRGQQVTLRCSPISGHKSVSWYQQVLGQGPQFIFQYYEKEERGRGNFPDRFSARQFPNYSSELNVNALLLGDSALYLCASSLGGIINQPQHFGDGTRLSIL.

The chain is built from TRBV5-4 and TRBJ2-3; TRBD2 matches at 9 bases. CDR1 and CDR2 (germline): SGHNT, YYREEE (reference sequence). CDR3 size: 15 residues. J lost 7 bases, V lost 6 bases, and 12 bases had no gene match. For the CDR3, the DNA is TGTGCCAGCACTGCCGGGACTAGCCTGATTAATACGCAGTATTTT. Protein: CASTAGTSLINTQYF. Full variable domain (outside the CDR3, taken from reference TRBV5-4 and TRBJ2-3): ETGVTQSPTHLIKTRGQQVTLRCSSQSGHNTVSWYQQALGQGPQFIFQYYREEENGRGNFPPRFSGLQFPNYSSELNVNALELDDSALYLCASTAGTSLINTQYFGPGTRLTVL.

This clone was picked up one time. Compared with germline, one end of the junction differs, possibly owing to a read error. This sequence joins TRBV7-9 and TRBJ2-3, with 14 nucleotides matching TRBD2. Germline CDR1 SEHNR, CDR2 FQNEAQ (reference sequence). The CDR3 is 17 residues long. The DNA of the CDR3 is TGTGCCAGCAGCCTTCGACTAGCGGGAGGGAGCATAGATACGCAGTATTTT. Translating gives CASSLRLAGGSIDTQYF.

The chain uses TRBV18 and TRBJ1-2, with D perhaps TRBD1 (6 bases). Germline CDR1 and CDR2: KGHSH and LQKENI. CDR3 length: 16 amino acids. Trimming took 3 bases from V and 0 from J, leaving 14 bases between them. As DNA, the CDR3 is TGTGCCAGCTCACCCCGGTCACAGGGTTCTAACTATGGCTACACCTTC. It specifies CASSPRSQGSNYGYTF. Variable domain in full (rest from reference TRBV18 and TRBJ1-2): NAGVMQNPRHLVRRRGQEARLRCSPMKGHSHVYWYRQLPEEGLKFMVYLQKENIIDESGMPKERFSAEFPKEGPSILRIQQVVRGDSAAYFCASSPRSQGSNYGYTFGSGTRLTVV.